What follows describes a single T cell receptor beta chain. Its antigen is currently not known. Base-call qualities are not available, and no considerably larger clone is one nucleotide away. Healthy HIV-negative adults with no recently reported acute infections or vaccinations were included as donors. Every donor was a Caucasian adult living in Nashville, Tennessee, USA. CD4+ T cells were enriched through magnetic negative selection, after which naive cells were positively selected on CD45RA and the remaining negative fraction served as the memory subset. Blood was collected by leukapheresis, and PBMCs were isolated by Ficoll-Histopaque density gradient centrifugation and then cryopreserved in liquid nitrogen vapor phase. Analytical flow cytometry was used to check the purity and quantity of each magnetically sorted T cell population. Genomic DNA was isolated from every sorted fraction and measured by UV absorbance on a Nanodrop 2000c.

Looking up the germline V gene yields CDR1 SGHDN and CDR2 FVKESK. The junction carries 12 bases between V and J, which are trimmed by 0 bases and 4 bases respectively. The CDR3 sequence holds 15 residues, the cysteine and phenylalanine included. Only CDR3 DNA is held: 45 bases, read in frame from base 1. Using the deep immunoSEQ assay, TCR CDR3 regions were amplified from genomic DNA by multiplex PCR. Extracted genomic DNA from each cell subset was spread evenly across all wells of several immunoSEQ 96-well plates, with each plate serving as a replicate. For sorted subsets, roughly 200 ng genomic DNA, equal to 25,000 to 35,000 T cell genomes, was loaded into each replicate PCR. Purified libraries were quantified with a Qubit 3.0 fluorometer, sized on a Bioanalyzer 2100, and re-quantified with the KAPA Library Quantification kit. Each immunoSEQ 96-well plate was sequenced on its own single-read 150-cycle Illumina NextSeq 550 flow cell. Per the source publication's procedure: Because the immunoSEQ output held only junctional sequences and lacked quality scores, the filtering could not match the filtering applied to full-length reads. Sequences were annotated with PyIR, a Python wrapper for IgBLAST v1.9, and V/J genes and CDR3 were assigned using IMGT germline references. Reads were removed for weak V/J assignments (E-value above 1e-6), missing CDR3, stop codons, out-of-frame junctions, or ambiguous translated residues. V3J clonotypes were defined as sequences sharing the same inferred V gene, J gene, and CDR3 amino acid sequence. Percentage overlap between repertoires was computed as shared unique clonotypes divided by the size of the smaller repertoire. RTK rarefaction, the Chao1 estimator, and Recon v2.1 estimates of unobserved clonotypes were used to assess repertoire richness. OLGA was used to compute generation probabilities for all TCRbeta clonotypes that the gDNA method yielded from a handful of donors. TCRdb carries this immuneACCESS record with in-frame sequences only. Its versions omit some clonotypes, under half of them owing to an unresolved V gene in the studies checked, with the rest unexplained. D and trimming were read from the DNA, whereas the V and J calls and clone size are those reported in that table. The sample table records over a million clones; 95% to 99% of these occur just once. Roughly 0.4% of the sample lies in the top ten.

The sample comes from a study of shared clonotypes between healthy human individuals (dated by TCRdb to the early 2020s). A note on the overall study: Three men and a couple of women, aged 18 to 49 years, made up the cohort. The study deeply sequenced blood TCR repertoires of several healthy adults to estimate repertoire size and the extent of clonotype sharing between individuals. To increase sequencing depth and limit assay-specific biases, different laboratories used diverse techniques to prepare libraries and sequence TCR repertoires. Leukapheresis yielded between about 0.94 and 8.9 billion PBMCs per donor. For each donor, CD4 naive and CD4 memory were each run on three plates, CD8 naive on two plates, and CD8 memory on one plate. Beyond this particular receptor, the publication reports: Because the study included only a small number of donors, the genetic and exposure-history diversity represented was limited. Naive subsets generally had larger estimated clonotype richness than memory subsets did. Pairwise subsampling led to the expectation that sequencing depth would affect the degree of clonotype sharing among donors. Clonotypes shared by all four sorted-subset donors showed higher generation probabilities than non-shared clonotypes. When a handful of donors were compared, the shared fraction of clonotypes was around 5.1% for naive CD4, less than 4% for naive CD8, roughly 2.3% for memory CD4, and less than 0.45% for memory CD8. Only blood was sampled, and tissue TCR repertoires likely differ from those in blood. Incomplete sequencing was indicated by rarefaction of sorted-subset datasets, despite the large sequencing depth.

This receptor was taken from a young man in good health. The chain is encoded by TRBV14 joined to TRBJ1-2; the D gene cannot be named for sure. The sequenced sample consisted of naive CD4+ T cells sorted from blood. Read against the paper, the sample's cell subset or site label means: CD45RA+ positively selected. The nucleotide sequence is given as TGTGCCAGCAGCCAAGAACCCGGGAGAATCTATGGCTACACCTTC. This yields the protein CASSQEPGRIYGYTF.